This is a list of T cell receptor beta chains from one sample in a study of T cells in Graves' hyperthyroidism and ophthalmopathy. TCRdb ran MiXCR on the multiplex PCR reads and lists one entry per CDR3 protein. The data contain 350,000 or so distinct CDR3 sequences, roughly 20% of them singletons. The sample taken for sequencing was blood. These receptors came from a woman aged 50 to 60 with Graves' hyperthyroidism. Each CDR3 is given without its conserved first and last residue. D genes are given only for firm matches.

cdr3_aa: ASSYGPGRTNYGYT
v_call: TRBV6-5
j_call: TRBJ1-2
d_call: -

cdr3_aa: ASSFGQGWGQPQH
v_call: TRBV7-3
j_call: TRBJ1-5
d_call: -

cdr3_aa: ASSRRTDTGNTIY
v_call: TRBV6-1
j_call: TRBJ1-3
d_call: -

cdr3_aa: ASSPLAGGSTDTQY
v_call: TRBV18
j_call: TRBJ2-3
d_call: TRBD2

cdr3_aa: ASSDGEEAKNIQY
v_call: TRBV6-1
j_call: TRBJ2-4
d_call: -

cdr3_aa: SVELLAGSTDTQY
v_call: TRBV29-1
j_call: TRBJ2-3
d_call: TRBD2

cdr3_aa: ASETGTGVNNQPQH
v_call: TRBV4-1
j_call: TRBJ1-5
d_call: TRBD1

cdr3_aa: ASSQDTGIEQF
v_call: TRBV6-2/TRBV6-3
j_call: TRBJ2-1
d_call: -

cdr3_aa: ASSSTGSGELF
v_call: TRBV13
j_call: TRBJ2-2
d_call: -

cdr3_aa: ASSPLTGGTEAF
v_call: TRBV27
j_call: TRBJ1-1
d_call: -

cdr3_aa: ASSLVGTEFYNSPLH
v_call: TRBV5-1
j_call: TRBJ1-6
d_call: -

cdr3_aa: ASNSGGFQETQY
v_call: TRBV2
j_call: TRBJ2-5
d_call: TRBD2

cdr3_aa: ASSLAGFTDTQY
v_call: TRBV7-3
j_call: TRBJ2-3
d_call: TRBD2

cdr3_aa: ASRDGDLQETQY
v_call: TRBV12-3/TRBV12-4
j_call: TRBJ2-5
d_call: -

cdr3_aa: AGSSSETQY
v_call: TRBV11-2
j_call: TRBJ2-5
d_call: -

cdr3_aa: ASTRFSTDTQY
v_call: TRBV11-2
j_call: TRBJ2-3
d_call: -

cdr3_aa: SARSGRTNEKLF
v_call: TRBV20-1
j_call: TRBJ1-4
d_call: -

cdr3_aa: ASDSYGYT
v_call: TRBV6-5
j_call: TRBJ1-2
d_call: -